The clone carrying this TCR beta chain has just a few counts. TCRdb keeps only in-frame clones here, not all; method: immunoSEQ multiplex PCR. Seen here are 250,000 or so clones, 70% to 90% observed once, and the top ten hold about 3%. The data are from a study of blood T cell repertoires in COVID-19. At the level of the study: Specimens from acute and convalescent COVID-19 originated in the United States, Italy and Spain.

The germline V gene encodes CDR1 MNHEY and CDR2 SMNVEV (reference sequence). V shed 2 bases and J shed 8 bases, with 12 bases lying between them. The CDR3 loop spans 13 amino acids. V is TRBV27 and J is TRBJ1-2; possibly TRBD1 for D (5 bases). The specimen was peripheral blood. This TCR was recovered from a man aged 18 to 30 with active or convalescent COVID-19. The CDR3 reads CASSLGRAGGYTF. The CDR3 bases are TGTGCCAGCAGTTTAGGCAGGGCGGGGGGCTACACCTTC.